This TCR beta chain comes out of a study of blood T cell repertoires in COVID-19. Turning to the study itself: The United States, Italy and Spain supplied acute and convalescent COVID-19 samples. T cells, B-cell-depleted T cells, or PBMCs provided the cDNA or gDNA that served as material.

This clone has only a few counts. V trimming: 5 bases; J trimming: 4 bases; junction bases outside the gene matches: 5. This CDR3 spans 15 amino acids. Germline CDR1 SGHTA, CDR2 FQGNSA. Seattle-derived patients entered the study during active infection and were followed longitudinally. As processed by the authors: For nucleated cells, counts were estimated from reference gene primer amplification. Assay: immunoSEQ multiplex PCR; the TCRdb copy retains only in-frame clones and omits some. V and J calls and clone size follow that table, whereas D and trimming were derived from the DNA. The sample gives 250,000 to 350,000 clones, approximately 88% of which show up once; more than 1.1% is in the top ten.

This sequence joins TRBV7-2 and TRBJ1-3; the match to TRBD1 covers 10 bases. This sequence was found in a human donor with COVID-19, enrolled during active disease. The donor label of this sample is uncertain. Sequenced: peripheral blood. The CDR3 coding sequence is TGTGCCAGCAGCCCACGGACAGGGGGGGGAAACACCATATATTTT. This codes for CASSPRTGGGNTIYF.